The rows below give T cell receptor beta chains drawn from one sample of a study of CD8+ T cells in alopecia areata. Profiled with immunoSEQ multiplex PCR; TCRdb holds only in-frame clones, not every one. The sample includes some 200,000 clones, approximately 53% of them seen just once. The source material was CD8+ T cells sorted from blood. The source is a human donor in good health. CDR3s include the opening cysteine and the closing phenylalanine or tryptophan. A D gene is named only where the DNA matches it firmly. Some rows mark clone size as missing; the rest say once, few, many or name a class of expanded clone.

V	size	J	D	CDR3	DNA
TRBV29-1	NA	TRBJ2-7	NA	CSVEDGIEGQTYEQYF	TGCAGCGTTGAAGATGGGATAGAGGGACAAACTTACGAGCAGTACTTC
TRBV6-1	many	TRBJ1-4	NA	CASSSQAGGNEKLFF	TGTGCCAGCAGTTCACAGGCCGGGGGTAATGAAAAACTGTTTTTT
TRBV9	NA	TRBJ2-3	NA	CASSVGAGSISSTDTQYF	TGTGCCAGCAGCGTGGGTGCGGGCAGTATATCTAGCACAGATACGCAGTATTTT
TRBV1	NA	TRBJ1-6	NA	CTSSQVEWSYNSPLHF	TGCACCAGCAGCCAAGTAGAGTGGTCCTATAATTCACCCCTCCACTTT
TRBV7-8	once	TRBJ1-1	NA	CASTYEGEAFF	TGTGCCAGCACCTATGAGGGGGAAGCTTTCTTT
TRBV4-1	NA	TRBJ2-3	NA	CASSQGNGLGTDTQYF	TGCGCCAGCAGCCAAGGCAATGGACTGGGCACAGATACGCAGTATTTT
TRBV2	NA	TRBJ2-4	TRBD1	CATSTGQAGNIQYF	TGTGCCACATCAACGGGACAGGCAGGGAACATTCAGTACTTC
TRBV6-5	few	TRBJ2-5	TRBD1	CASSYETGAAGTQYF	TGTGCCAGCAGTTACGAGACAGGGGCCGCCGGAACCCAGTACTTC
TRBV5-4	few	TRBJ2-1	TRBD1	CASTLIGGQPYNEQFF	TGTGCCAGCACCTTGATAGGGGGACAGCCCTACAATGAGCAGTTCTTC
TRBV5-1	NA	TRBJ2-6	NA	CASSLDASSSSGANVLTF	TGCGCCAGCAGCTTGGATGCGTCTTCCTCCTCTGGAGCCAACGTCCTGACTTTC
TRBV4-1	NA	TRBJ1-3	NA	CASSEDKRYSSGNTIYF	TGCGCCAGCAGCGAGGACAAAAGATATAGCTCTGGAAACACCATATATTTT
TRBV6-5	few	TRBJ1-1	TRBD1	CASSYSKGQGFEAFF	TGTGCCAGCAGTTACTCGAAGGGACAGGGATTTGAGGCTTTCTTT
TRBV2	once	TRBJ1-2	NA	CASSPRTGPDYGYTF	TGTGCCAGCAGTCCAAGGACTGGACCTGACTATGGCTACACCTTC
TRBV7-8	NA	TRBJ1-1	NA	CASSWGGEAFF	TGTGCCAGCAGCTGGGGAGGGGAAGCTTTCTTT
TRBV27	few	TRBJ2-5	NA	CASGGAGEETQYF	TGTGCCAGCGGGGGGGCCGGGGAAGAGACCCAGTACTTC
TRBV15	NA	TRBJ1-2	TRBD1	CATSSQPGQGHYGYTF	TGTGCCACCAGCAGTCAACCGGGACAGGGGCACTATGGCTACACCTTC
TRBV25-1	NA	TRBJ1-1	NA	CASSESRVETEAFF	TGTGCCAGCAGTGAATCGAGGGTGGAAACTGAAGCTTTCTTT
TRBV2	NA	TRBJ2-4	NA	CASTNSRDGLAKNIQYF	TGTGCCAGCACCAACAGTCGGGATGGCTTAGCCAAAAACATTCAGTACTTC
TRBV7-2	NA	TRBJ2-7	TRBD2	CASSSHASGGYEQYF	TGTGCCAGCAGCTCCCATGCGAGCGGGGGCTACGAGCAGTACTTC
TRBV5-4	few	TRBJ2-2	NA	CASSGGPNTGELFF	TGTGCCAGCAGCGGGGGCCCGAACACCGGGGAGCTGTTTTTT
TRBV5-6	NA	TRBJ1-5	TRBD1	CASSLGTGLNSNQPQHF	TGTGCCAGCAGCCTCGGGACAGGGTTAAACAGCAATCAGCCCCAGCATTTT
TRBV7-9	NA	TRBJ1-1	NA	CASSLEPAWVDTEAFF	TGTGCCAGCAGCTTAGAACCGGCCTGGGTGGACACTGAAGCTTTCTTT
TRBV29-1	NA	TRBJ2-2	TRBD2	CSVEVLTSITGELFF	TGCAGCGTTGAAGTCTTGACTAGCATCACCGGGGAGCTGTTTTTT
TRBV19	NA	TRBJ1-1	TRBD1	CATDRGTEAFF	TGTGCCACCGACAGGGGCACTGAAGCTTTCTTT
TRBV27	NA	TRBJ2-2	NA	CASSWRGAGELFF	TGTGCCAGCAGCTGGAGGGGGGCCGGGGAGCTGTTTTTT
TRBV25-1	NA	TRBJ1-1	TRBD1	CASRTGRTTEAFF	TGTGCCAGCAGGACAGGGCGGACCACTGAAGCTTTCTTT
TRBV11-2	once	TRBJ1-2	NA	CASSSAGSGYTF	TGTGCCAGCAGCTCCGCGGGCAGCGGCTACACCTTC
TRBV11-2	NA	TRBJ1-2	NA	CASSFGSGVGADGYTF	TGTGCCAGCAGCTTTGGGAGTGGTGTGGGGGCGGATGGCTACACCTTC
TRBV29-1	NA	TRBJ2-3	NA	CSVKSAGAGPDTQYF	TGCAGCGTTAAAAGTGCAGGGGCAGGACCAGATACGCAGTATTTT
TRBV10-2	NA	TRBJ2-3	TRBD2	CASSGTSGADTQYF	TGCGCCAGCTCCGGGACTAGCGGAGCCGATACGCAGTATTTT
TRBV11-2	NA	TRBJ2-7	NA	CASSTYYEQYF	TGTGCCAGCAGCACCTACTACGAGCAGTACTTC
TRBV6-5	many	TRBJ1-2	NA	CASSTPGQEFYGYTF	TGTGCCAGCAGTACACCGGGACAAGAGTTCTATGGCTACACCTTC
TRBV13	few	TRBJ2-1	TRBD2	CASSLDRAGPGNEQFF	TGTGCCAGCAGCTTAGATCGAGCGGGGCCAGGGAATGAGCAGTTCTTC
TRBV6-4	few	TRBJ1-1	NA	CASSDRGTEAFF	TGTGCCAGCAGTGACCGCGGTACTGAAGCTTTCTTT
TRBV5-1	few	TRBJ1-2	NA	CASSLVVGRGGYTF	TGCGCCAGCAGTCTGGTCGTGGGGCGCGGTGGCTACACCTTC
TRBV19	few	TRBJ2-1	NA	CASSIQGLENEQFF	TGTGCCAGTAGTATCCAGGGGCTCGAAAATGAGCAGTTCTTC
TRBV5-1	NA	TRBJ2-5	NA	CASSLAGKGQETQYF	TGCGCCAGCAGCTTGGCAGGGAAGGGCCAAGAGACCCAGTACTTC
TRBV29-1	NA	TRBJ1-2	NA	CSVEFDYGYTF	TGCAGCGTGGAATTTGACTATGGCTACACCTTC
TRBV5-1	NA	TRBJ2-1	NA	CASSSQKNEQFF	TGCGCCAGCAGCTCCCAGAAGAATGAGCAGTTCTTC
TRBV29-1	NA	TRBJ2-7	TRBD1	CSAAGTATYEQYF	TGCAGCGCCGCCGGGACAGCGACCTACGAGCAGTACTTC
TRBV7-7	NA	TRBJ2-1	NA	CASGNGGLYNEQFF	TGTGCCAGCGGGAACGGGGGGCTTTACAATGAGCAGTTCTTC
TRBV11-2	NA	TRBJ2-7	NA	CASRSDVGYEQYF	TGTGCCAGCAGATCAGACGTGGGCTACGAGCAGTACTTC
TRBV6-5	few	TRBJ1-5	NA	CATEGQGGQPQHF	TGTGCCACCGAAGGCCAGGGTGGTCAGCCCCAGCATTTT
TRBV19	NA	TRBJ1-2	NA	CATGGGSPYGYTF	TGTGCCACTGGGGGGGGCTCCCCCTATGGCTACACCTTC
TRBV5-6	NA	TRBJ2-1	NA	CASNLGDEQFF	TGTGCCAGCAACCTTGGGGATGAGCAGTTCTTC
TRBV5-1	NA	TRBJ2-5	NA	CASSDPGQPQETQYF	TGCGCCAGCAGCGATCCTGGACAGCCTCAAGAGACCCAGTACTTC
TRBV2	NA	TRBJ2-7	TRBD1	CASSEAGTGYEQYF	TGTGCCAGCAGTGAAGCGGGGACAGGCTACGAGCAGTACTTC
TRBV4-1	NA	TRBJ1-1	NA	CASSLEQGAEAFF	TGCGCCAGCAGCCTCGAACAGGGCGCTGAAGCTTTCTTT
TRBV7-9	NA	TRBJ2-7	NA	CASSFAGSSYEQYF	TGTGCCAGCAGCTTCGCGGGGAGCTCCTACGAGCAGTACTTC
TRBV29-1	few	TRBJ2-7	NA	CSVEGRGPYEQYF	TGCAGCGTTGAGGGACGGGGGCCCTACGAGCAGTACTTC